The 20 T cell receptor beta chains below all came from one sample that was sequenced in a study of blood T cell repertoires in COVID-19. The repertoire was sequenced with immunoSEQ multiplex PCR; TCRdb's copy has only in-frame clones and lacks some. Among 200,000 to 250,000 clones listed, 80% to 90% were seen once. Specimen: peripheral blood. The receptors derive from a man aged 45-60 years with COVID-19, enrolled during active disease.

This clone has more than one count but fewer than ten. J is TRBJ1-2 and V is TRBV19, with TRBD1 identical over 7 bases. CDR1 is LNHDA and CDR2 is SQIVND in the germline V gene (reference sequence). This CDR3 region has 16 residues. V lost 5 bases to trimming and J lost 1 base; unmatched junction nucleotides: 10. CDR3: CASSVFRDSYNYGYTF. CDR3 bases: TGTGCCAGTAGTGTTTTCCGGGACAGCTATAACTATGGCTACACCTTC.

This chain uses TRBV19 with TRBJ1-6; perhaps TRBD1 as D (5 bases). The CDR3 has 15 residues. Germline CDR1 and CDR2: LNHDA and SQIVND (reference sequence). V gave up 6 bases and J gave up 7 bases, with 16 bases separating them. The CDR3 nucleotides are TGTGCCAGTAGCGACAGAATACGGGCCAATTCACCCCTCCACTTT. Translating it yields CASSDRIRANSPLHF.

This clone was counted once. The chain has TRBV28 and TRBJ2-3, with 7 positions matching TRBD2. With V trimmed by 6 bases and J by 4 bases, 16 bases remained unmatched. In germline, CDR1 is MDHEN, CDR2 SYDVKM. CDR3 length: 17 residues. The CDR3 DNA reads TGTGCCAGCAGCCCTATCGGGGCTAGCGGTAGGGCAGATACGCAGTATTTT. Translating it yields CASSPIGASGRADTQYF.

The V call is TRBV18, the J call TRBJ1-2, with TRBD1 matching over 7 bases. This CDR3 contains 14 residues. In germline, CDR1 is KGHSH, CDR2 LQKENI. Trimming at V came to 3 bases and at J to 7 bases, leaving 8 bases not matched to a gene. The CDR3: CASSPETGFRGYTF. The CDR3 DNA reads TGTGCCAGCTCACCGGAGACAGGGTTTCGTGGCTACACCTTC.

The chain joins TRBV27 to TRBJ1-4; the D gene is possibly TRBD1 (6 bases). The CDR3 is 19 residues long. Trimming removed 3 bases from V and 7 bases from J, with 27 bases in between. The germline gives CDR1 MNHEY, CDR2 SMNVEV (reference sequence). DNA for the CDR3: TGTGCCAGCAGTTTGAGGGGGGGCAGATTATCGGAGGTCGGTGAAAAACTGTTTTTT. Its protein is CASSLRGGRLSEVGEKLFF.

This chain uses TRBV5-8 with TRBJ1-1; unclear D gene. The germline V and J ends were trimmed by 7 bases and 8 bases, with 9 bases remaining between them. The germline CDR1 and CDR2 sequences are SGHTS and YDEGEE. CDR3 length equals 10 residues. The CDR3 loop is CASGPREAFF. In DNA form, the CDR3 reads TGTGCCAGCGGTCCCAGGGAAGCTTTCTTT.

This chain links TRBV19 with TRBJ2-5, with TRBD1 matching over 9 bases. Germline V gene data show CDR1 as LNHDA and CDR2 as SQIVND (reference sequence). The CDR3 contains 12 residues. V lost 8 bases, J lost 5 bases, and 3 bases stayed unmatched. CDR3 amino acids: CASGDRVETQYF. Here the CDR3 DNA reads TGTGCCAGTGGGGACAGGGTCGAGACCCAGTACTTC.

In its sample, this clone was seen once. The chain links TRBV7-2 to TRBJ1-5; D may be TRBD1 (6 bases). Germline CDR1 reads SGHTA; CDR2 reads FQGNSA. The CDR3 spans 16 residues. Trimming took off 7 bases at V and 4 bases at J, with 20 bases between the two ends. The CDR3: CASTETWTATNQPQHF. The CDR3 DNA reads TGTGCCAGCACCGAGACCTGGACAGCCACTAATCAGCCCCAGCATTTT.

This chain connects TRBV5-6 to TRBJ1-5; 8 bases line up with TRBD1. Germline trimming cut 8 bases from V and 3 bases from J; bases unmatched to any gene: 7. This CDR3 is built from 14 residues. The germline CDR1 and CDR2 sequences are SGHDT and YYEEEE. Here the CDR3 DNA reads TGTGCCAGTGGACAGGGTATGGCCAATCAGCCCCAGCATTTT. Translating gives CASGQGMANQPQHF. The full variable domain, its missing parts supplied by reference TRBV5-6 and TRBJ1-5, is DAGVTQSPTHLIKTRGQQVTLRCSPKSGHDTVSWYQQALGQGPQFIFQYYEEEERQRGNFPDRFSGHQFPNYSSELNVNALLLGDSALYLCASGQGMANQPQHFGDGTRLSIL.

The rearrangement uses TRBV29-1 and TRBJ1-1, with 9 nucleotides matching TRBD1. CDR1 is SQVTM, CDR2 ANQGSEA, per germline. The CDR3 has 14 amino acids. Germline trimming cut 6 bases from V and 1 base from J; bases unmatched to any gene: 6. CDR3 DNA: TGCAGCGTAAAACAGGGGGCCGGGAACACTGAAGCTTTCTTT. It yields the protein CSVKQGAGNTEAFF.

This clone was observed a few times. The CDR3 here is CASSFLGVLHTQGHYGYTF. For the CDR3, the DNA is TGTGCCAGCAGCTTTCTTGGCGTACTTCACACGCAGGGGCACTATGGCTACACCTTC. The chain has TRBV7-9 and TRBJ1-2, with a tentative D call TRBD1 (6 bases). Germline assignment: CDR1 SEHNR and CDR2 FQNEAQ (reference sequence). V was cut by 3 bases and J by 3 bases, with 26 bases left in between. This CDR3 contains 19 residues.

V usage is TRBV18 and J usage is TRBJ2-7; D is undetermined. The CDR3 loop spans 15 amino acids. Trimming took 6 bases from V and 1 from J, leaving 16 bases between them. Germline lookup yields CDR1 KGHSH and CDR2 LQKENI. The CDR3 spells CASSPTHDTSYEQYF. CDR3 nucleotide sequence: TGTGCCAGCTCGCCTACTCACGACACGTCCTACGAGCAGTACTTC.

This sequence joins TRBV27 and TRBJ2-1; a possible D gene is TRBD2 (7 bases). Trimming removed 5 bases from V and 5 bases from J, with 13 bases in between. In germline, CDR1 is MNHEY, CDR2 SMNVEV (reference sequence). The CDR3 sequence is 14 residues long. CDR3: CASSPGGRHNEQFF. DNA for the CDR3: TGTGCCAGCAGTCCCGGGGGGCGCCACAATGAGCAGTTCTTC.

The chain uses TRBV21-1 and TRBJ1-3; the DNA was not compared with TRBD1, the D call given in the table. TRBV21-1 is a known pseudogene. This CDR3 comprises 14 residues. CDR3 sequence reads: CARDSLPSICTIYF. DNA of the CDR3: TGTGCCAGGGACAGCCTTCCCTCTATTTGCACCATATATTTT.

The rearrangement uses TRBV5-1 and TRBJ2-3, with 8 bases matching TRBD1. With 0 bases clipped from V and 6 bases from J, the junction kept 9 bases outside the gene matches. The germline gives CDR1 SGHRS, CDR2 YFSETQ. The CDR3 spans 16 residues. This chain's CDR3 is CASSLEAGGAGDTQYF. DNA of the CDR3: TGCGCCAGCAGCTTGGAGGCAGGGGGCGCCGGGGATACGCAGTATTTT.

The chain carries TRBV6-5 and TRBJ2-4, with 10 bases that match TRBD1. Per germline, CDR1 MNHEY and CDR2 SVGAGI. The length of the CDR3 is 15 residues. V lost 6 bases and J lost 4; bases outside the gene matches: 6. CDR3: CASRLGQGLKNIQYF. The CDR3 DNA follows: TGTGCCAGCAGACTGGGACAGGGGTTAAAAAACATTCAGTACTTC.

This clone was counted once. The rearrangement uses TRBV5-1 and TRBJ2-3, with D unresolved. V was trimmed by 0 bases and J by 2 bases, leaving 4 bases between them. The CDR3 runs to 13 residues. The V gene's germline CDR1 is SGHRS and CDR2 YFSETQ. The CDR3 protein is CASSLGDTDTQYF. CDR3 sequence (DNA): TGCGCCAGCAGCTTGGGAGACACAGATACGCAGTATTTT.

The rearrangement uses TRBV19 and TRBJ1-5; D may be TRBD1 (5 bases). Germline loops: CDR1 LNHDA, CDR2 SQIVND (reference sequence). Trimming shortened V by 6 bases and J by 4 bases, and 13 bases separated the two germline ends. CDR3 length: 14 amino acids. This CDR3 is CASRSRGLNQPQHF. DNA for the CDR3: TGTGCCAGTAGGAGCCGGGGGTTAAATCAGCCCCAGCATTTT.

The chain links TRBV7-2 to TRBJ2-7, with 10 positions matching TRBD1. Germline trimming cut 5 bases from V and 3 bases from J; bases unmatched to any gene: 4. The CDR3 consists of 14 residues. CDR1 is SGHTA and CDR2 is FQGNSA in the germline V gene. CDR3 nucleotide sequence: TGTGCCAGCAGCGCCGGACAGGGGGGCTACGAGCAGTACTTC. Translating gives CASSAGQGGYEQYF.

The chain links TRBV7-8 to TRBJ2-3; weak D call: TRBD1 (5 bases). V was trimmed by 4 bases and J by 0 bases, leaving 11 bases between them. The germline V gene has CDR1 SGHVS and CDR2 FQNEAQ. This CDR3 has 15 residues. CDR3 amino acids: CASSSGHTSTDTQYF. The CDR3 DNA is TGTGCCAGCAGCTCCGGACACACTAGCACAGATACGCAGTATTTT.